This passage covers 29 T cell receptor beta chains from one sample sequenced in a study of T-cell reconstitution after alpha-beta-depleted transplantation in children. The TCRbeta library was prepared with unique molecular identifiers. TCRdb fed the PCR reads into MiXCR, producing one record per CDR3 protein. The profile shows about 460,000 distinct CDR3 sequences, approximately 12% of them singletons. Specimen: PBMCs from the stem cell graft donor, collected from the stem cell graft. These receptors all come from a human donor who donated a stem cell graft to a child with combined immunodeficiency.

This sequence joins TRBV20-1 and TRBJ2-3; TRBD2 matches 7 bases. CDR3 length: 15 amino acids. From germline, CDR1 is DFQATT and CDR2 SNEGSKA (reference sequence). J was trimmed by 2 bases and V by 5 bases; bases with no gene match: 10. The CDR3 protein is CSAPAGSGNTDTQYF. In nucleotides, the CDR3 is TGCAGTGCTCCCGCCGGGAGCGGGAACACAGATACGCAGTATTTT.

This clonotype has only a few counts. The V call is TRBV27, the J call TRBJ2-1; possibly TRBD1 or TRBD2 for D (5 bases each). Germline CDR1 MNHEY, CDR2 SMNVEV (reference sequence). The CDR3 sequence is 15 residues long. The ends were cut back, 5 bases at V and 9 bases at J, with 20 bases in the middle. DNA of the CDR3: TGTGCCAGCAGTACACCGGGGACCTACGGGACTGAGCAGTTCTTC. Encoded protein: CASSTPGTYGTEQFF.

This clonotype was seen a handful of times. The V gene is TRBV9, the J gene TRBJ1-2; D gene unclear. Trimming pared 0 bases from V and 2 bases from J, leaving 8 bases between. This CDR3 spans 14 amino acids. The germline V gene has CDR1 SGDLS and CDR2 YYNGEE. The DNA of the CDR3 is TGTGCCAGCAGCGTAGAGGCCCAGAACTATGGCTACACCTTC. This encodes CASSVEAQNYGYTF.

There are many counts of this clonotype. This chain links TRBV12-3 or TRBV12-4 with TRBJ2-7; D may be TRBD1 or TRBD2 (5 bases each). Trimming removed 5 bases from V and 7 bases from J, with 18 bases in between. This CDR3 contains 14 residues. The CDR3 reads CASSGLRGVGEQYF. The CDR3 DNA sequence: TGTGCCAGCAGTGGACTGAGAGGGGTGGGAGAGCAGTACTTC.

This clonotype showed up many times. The rearrangement uses TRBV20-1 and TRBJ2-5, with 8 nucleotides matching TRBD1. The V gene end was trimmed by 6 bases and the J gene end by 4 bases; junction bases not matched to a gene: 10. Germline lookup yields CDR1 DFQATT and CDR2 SNEGSKA (reference sequence). This CDR3 region has 14 residues. The CDR3 region is CSARPGGMLETQYF. As DNA, the CDR3 is TGCAGTGCCCGGCCAGGGGGCATGCTAGAGACCCAGTACTTC.

A remark on this clonotype: This may come from a read error, since a much larger clone is one base off. The chain has TRBV24-1 and TRBJ2-1, with 9 bases matching TRBD1. The CDR3 is 15 amino acids. Germline loops: CDR1 KGHDR, CDR2 SFDVKD. This CDR3 is CATSPPGQGYNERFF. In nucleotides, the CDR3 is TGTGCCACCAGCCCGCCGGGACAGGGCTACAATGAGCGGTTCTTC.

This clonotype was detected ten times or more. The rearrangement joins TRBV7-9 to TRBJ2-2; D gene unclear. V gave up 3 bases and J gave up 1 base, with 3 bases separating them. The CDR3 is made up of 13 amino acids. In germline, CDR1 is SEHNR, CDR2 FQNEAQ (reference sequence). The CDR3 region is CASSLMNTGELFF. The CDR3 DNA sequence: TGTGCCAGCAGCTTGATGAACACCGGGGAGCTGTTTTTT.

The DNA for the CDR3 is TGTGCCAGCAGCCAATCCGGGGGTCGAACCTACGAGCAGTACTTC. It yields the protein CASSQSGGRTYEQYF. The chain uses TRBV14 and TRBJ2-7; the D gene is possibly TRBD2 (6 bases). The CDR3 contains 15 residues. V was cut by 2 bases and J by 2 bases, with 13 bases left in between. The germline V gene encodes CDR1 SGHDN and CDR2 FVKESK.

This clonotype turned up a few times. CDR3 protein: CASSLAPRGRGEQYF. The CDR3 DNA reads TGTGCCAGCAGCTTAGCCCCCCGGGGACGGGGCGAGCAGTACTTC. V is TRBV7-8 and J is TRBJ2-7; D possibly matches TRBD1 or TRBD2 (5 bases each). Germline-derived CDR1 and CDR2 are SGHVS and FQNEAQ. This CDR3 spans 15 amino acids. Between the trimmed V and J ends, which lost 0 bases and 6 bases, there was a span of 15 bases.

This clonotype has a count of ten or more. This chain links TRBV9 with TRBJ2-5; D is unclear. Germline V gene data show CDR1 as SGDLS and CDR2 as YYNGEE. This CDR3 has 14 amino acids. V dropped 0 bases and J dropped 2 bases, with 8 bases sitting between them. The CDR3 DNA is TGTGCCAGCAGCGTAGATGACCTTCAAGAGACCCAGTACTTC. Protein sequence: CASSVDDLQETQYF. Using reference TRBV9 and TRBJ2-5 for the parts outside the CDR3, the full variable domain is DSGVTQTPKHLITATGQRVTLRCSPRSGDLSVYWYQQSLDQGLQFLIQYYNGEERAKGNILERFSAQQFPDLHSELNLSSLELGDSALYFCASSVDDLQETQYFGPGTRLLVL.

The sample holds many counts of this clonotype. In DNA form, the CDR3 reads TGTGCCAGCAGCCCACGGGGGTACACCGGGGAGCTGTTTTTT. Translation gives CASSPRGYTGELFF. The V and J genes are TRBV7-9 and TRBJ2-2; tentative D call: TRBD2 (6 bases). Germline CDR1 SEHNR, CDR2 FQNEAQ (reference sequence). This CDR3 is 14 amino acids long. V was shortened by 5 bases and J by 3 bases, with 10 bases between the two germline ends.

The chain uses TRBV12-3 or TRBV12-4 and TRBJ1-3; 7 bases agree with TRBD1. With 4 bases clipped from V and 6 bases from J, the junction kept 15 bases outside the gene matches. The CDR3 spans 17 residues. CDR3 coding DNA: TGTGCCAGCAGTTCCCTGGGACAGTGGATCTCCGAAAACACCATATATTTT. Its protein is CASSSLGQWISENTIYF.

V is TRBV7-2 and J is TRBJ2-2; 10 nucleotides agree with TRBD2. V was pared by 5 bases and J by 2 bases, with 5 bases of the junction left unmatched. Per the germline V gene, CDR1 is SGHTA and CDR2 is FQGNSA. The CDR3 loop spans 16 amino acids. This CDR3 is CASSGLAGANTGELFF. The CDR3 DNA is TGTGCCAGCAGCGGGCTAGCGGGGGCCAACACCGGGGAGCTGTTTTTT.

V gene TRBV30 combines with J gene TRBJ1-6; 10 bases agree with TRBD1. J lost 9 bases, V lost 5 bases, and 7 bases had no gene match. Per germline, CDR1 GTSNPN and CDR2 SVGIG (reference sequence). The CDR3 contains 14 residues. DNA of the CDR3: TGTGCCTGGGAACCGGGACAGGGGAGTTCACCCCTCCACTTT. Translated: CAWEPGQGSSPLHF. Looking up the rest from reference TRBV30 and TRBJ1-6 gives the full variable domain: SQTIHQWPATLVQPVGSPLSLECTVEGTSNPNLYWYRQAAGRGLQLLFYSVGIGQISSEVPQNLSASRPQDRQFILSSKKLLLSDSGFYLCAWEPGQGSSPLHFGNGTRLTVT.

The chain joins TRBV20-1 to TRBJ2-1; TRBD2 matches at 10 bases. This CDR3 is built from 15 residues. V gave up 1 base and J gave up 9 bases; unmatched junction bases: 9. Germline V gene data show CDR1 as DFQATT and CDR2 as SNEGSKA (reference sequence). The chain's CDR3 is CSARALAGVVGEQFF. In DNA, the CDR3 is TGCAGTGCTAGAGCTCTAGCGGGAGTAGTGGGTGAGCAGTTCTTC.

J is TRBJ1-4 and V is TRBV4-3; 7 nucleotides agree with TRBD1. Germline trimming cut 0 bases from V and 7 bases from J; bases unmatched to any gene: 11. The CDR3 extends over 17 amino acids. Per the germline V gene, CDR1 is LGHNA and CDR2 is YSLEER. The CDR3 DNA follows: TGCGCCAGCAGCCAAGATAGTTCTAGGGGGCTGGGTGAAAAACTGTTTTTT. Its translation: CASSQDSSRGLGEKLFF.

CDR3 nucleotides: TGTGCCAGCAGTTTCAGAACAGGGGCCGGTCCCAACAATGAGCAGTTCTTC. It yields the protein CASSFRTGAGPNNEQFF. V and J are TRBV12-3 or TRBV12-4 and TRBJ2-1; 7 bases are shared with TRBD1. With V trimmed by 3 bases and J by 5 bases, 13 bases remained unmatched. This CDR3 is 17 amino acids long.

This clonotype appeared a few times. The rearrangement uses TRBV28 and TRBJ2-1, with D possibly being TRBD2 (7 bases). The CDR3 consists of 15 residues. The V end was cut by 4 bases, the J end by 3 bases, with 13 bases between. CDR1 is MDHEN, CDR2 SYDVKM, per germline. CDR3 residues: CASSYRGTIYNEQFF. For the CDR3, the DNA is TGTGCCAGCAGTTATAGGGGGACTATCTACAATGAGCAGTTCTTC.

The table lists this clonotype with many counts. The V and J genes are TRBV4-3 and TRBJ2-1; 12 bases match TRBD2. Germline V lookup: CDR1 LGHNA, CDR2 YSLEER. There are 16 residues in the CDR3. V lost 1 base to trimming and J lost 5 bases; unmatched junction nucleotides: 3. The CDR3 loop is CASSQAGLAGHNEQFF. In nucleotides, the CDR3 is TGCGCCAGCAGCCAAGCGGGACTAGCGGGCCACAATGAGCAGTTCTTC.

The chain recombines TRBV5-1 with TRBJ2-1; D possibly corresponds to TRBD2 (6 bases). The V gene lost 7 bases and the J gene lost 8 bases, with 19 bases spanning the gap. CDR3 length: 14 residues. From germline, CDR1 is SGHRS and CDR2 YFSETQ. As DNA, the CDR3 is TGCGCCAGCTGCTACGGGCAGGGAGGTGATGAGCAGTTCTTC. Protein product: CASCYGQGGDEQFF.

The table lists this clonotype with many counts. The genes are TRBV5-1 and TRBJ2-7; 7 positions agree with TRBD1. The CDR3 totals 15 residues. CDR1 is SGHRS, CDR2 YFSETQ, per germline. The ends lost 2 bases at V and 4 bases at J; junction bases unmatched: 9. Written as DNA, the CDR3 is TGCGCCAGCAGCTTAAATCCGGGACAGAGTTACGAGCAGTACTTC. It yields the protein CASSLNPGQSYEQYF.

CDR3 nucleotides: TGCAGCGTTGAAGTGACAGGGGACGACGAGCAGTACTTC. Translated: CSVEVTGDDEQYF. This rearrangement joins TRBV29-1 to TRBJ2-7; TRBD1 matches at 8 bases. J lost 5 bases, V lost 1 base, and 4 bases had no gene match. CDR3 length: 13 amino acids. Germline V CDR1 and CDR2: SQVTM, ANQGSEA.

This clonotype was picked up many times. This rearrangement joins TRBV12-3 or TRBV12-4 to TRBJ2-2; 11 bases agree with TRBD2. The trim removed 1 base at V and 3 bases at J, leaving 4 bases unmatched. This CDR3 comprises 17 residues. CDR3 DNA sequence: TGTGCCAGCAGTTTAGGGGGACTAGCGGTGGACACCGGGGAGCTGTTTTTT. It codes for CASSLGGLAVDTGELFF.

The gene calls are TRBV9 and TRBJ2-1; D call uncertain. This CDR3 region has 15 residues. The germline V gene has CDR1 SGDLS and CDR2 YYNGEE. V shed 0 bases and J shed 0 bases, with 7 bases lying between them. The CDR3 DNA is TGTGCCAGCAGCGTAGATTCAAGCTCCTACAATGAGCAGTTCTTC. Translated: CASSVDSSSYNEQFF.

This clonotype was detected ten times or more. The genes are TRBV20-1 and TRBJ2-1; D possibly corresponds to TRBD2 (6 bases). Looked up from germline, CDR1 is DFQATT and CDR2 is SNEGSKA (reference sequence). The CDR3 extends over 14 amino acids. Trimming removed 5 bases from V and 8 bases from J, with 19 bases in between. CDR3 bases: TGCAGTGCTGAAGGGACTTCTTCTCTGTATGAGCAGTTCTTC. This translates into CSAEGTSSLYEQFF.

The chain couples TRBV7-6 to TRBJ1-3; D is possibly TRBD1 (5 bases). The germline V gene has CDR1 SGHVS and CDR2 FNYEAQ. The V end was cut by 0 bases, the J end by 2 bases, with 8 bases between. This CDR3 region has 15 residues. CDR3 sequence reads: CASSLAGTAGNTIYF. In DNA, the CDR3 is TGTGCCAGCAGCTTAGCGGGGACGGCTGGAAACACCATATATTTT.

This clonotype was found a few times. The V gene is TRBV12-3 or TRBV12-4, the J gene TRBJ2-2, with D possibly TRBD2 on 5 matching bases. The CDR3 extends over 13 amino acids. The V and J ends lost 3 bases and 5 bases respectively, with 7 bases between them. The CDR3 sequence is CASSFRETGELFF. The CDR3 bases are TGTGCCAGCAGTTTTAGGGAGACCGGGGAGCTGTTTTTT.

The chain carries TRBV29-1 and TRBJ2-7; TRBD2 matches at 9 bases. Germline V gene lookup returns CDR1 SQVTM and CDR2 ANQGSEA. The CDR3 loop spans 14 amino acids. Trimming took 4 bases from V and 6 from J; bases not matched to a gene: 10. CDR3: CSVVVAGAQGEQYF. Written as DNA, the CDR3 is TGCAGCGTTGTGGTAGCGGGGGCACAGGGCGAGCAGTACTTC.

As for this clonotype: No conserved phenylalanine or tryptophan ends this CDR3, so it is likely a read error. The chain links TRBV12-3 or TRBV12-4 to TRBJ2-2; 9 nucleotides align to TRBD1. V lost 5 bases to trimming and J lost 7 bases; unmatched junction nucleotides: 5. CDR3 length: 14 residues. CDR3 sequence: CASSGDRADGELFC. The CDR3 region has the DNA TGTGCCAGCAGTGGGGACAGGGCGGACGGGGAGCTGTTTTGT.